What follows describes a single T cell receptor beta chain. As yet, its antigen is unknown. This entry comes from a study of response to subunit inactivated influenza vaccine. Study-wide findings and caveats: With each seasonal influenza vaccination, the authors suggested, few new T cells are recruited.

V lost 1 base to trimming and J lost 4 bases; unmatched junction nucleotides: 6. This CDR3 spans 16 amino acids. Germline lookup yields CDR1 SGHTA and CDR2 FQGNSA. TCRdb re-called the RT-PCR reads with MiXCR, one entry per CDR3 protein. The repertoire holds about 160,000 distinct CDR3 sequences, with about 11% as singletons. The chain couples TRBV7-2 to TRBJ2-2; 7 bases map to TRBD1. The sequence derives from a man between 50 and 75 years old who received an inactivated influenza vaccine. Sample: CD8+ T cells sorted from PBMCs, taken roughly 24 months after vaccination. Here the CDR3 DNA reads TGTGCCAGCAGCTTAGGACAGGGTGTATTCACCGGGGAGCTGTTTTTT. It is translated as CASSLGQGVFTGELFF.